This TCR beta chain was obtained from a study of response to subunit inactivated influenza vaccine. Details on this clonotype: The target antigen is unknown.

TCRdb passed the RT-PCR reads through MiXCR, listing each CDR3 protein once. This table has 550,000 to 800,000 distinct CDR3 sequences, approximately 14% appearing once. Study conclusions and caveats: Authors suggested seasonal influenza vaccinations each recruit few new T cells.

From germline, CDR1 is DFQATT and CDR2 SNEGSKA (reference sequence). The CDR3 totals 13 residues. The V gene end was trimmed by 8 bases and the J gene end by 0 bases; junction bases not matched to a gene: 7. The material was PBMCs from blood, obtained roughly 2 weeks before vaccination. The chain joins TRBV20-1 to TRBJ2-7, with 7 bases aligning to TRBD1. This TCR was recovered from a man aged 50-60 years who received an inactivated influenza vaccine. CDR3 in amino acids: CSSEGASSYEQYF. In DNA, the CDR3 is TGCAGTTCCGAGGGGGCCTCCTCCTACGAGCAGTACTTC.